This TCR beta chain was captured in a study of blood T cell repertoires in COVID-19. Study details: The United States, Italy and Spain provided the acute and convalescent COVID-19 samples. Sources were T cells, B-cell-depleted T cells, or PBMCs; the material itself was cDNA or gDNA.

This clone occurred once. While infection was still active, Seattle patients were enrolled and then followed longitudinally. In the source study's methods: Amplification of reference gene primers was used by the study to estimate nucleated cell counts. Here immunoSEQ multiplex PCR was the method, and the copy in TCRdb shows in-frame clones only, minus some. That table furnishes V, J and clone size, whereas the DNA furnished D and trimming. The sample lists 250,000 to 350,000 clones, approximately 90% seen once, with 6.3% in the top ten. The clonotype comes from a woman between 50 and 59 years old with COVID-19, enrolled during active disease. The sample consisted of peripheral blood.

The CDR3 DNA reads TGTGCCACCAGCTCGGTTAGCTTCTACAATGAGCAGTTCTTC. It codes for CATSSVSFYNEQFF. V and J are TRBV15 and TRBJ2-1; D is undetermined. Germline CDR1 and CDR2: LNHNV and YYDKDF (reference sequence). V shed 5 bases and J shed 3 bases, with 11 bases lying between them. The CDR3 contains 14 residues. Full variable domain (outside the CDR3, taken from reference TRBV15 and TRBJ2-1): DAMVIQNPRYQVTQFGKPVTLSCSQTLNHNVMYWYQQKSSQAPKLLFHYYDKDFNNEADTPDNFQSRRPNTSFCFLDIRSPGLGDTAMYLCATSSVSFYNEQFFGPGTRLTVL.